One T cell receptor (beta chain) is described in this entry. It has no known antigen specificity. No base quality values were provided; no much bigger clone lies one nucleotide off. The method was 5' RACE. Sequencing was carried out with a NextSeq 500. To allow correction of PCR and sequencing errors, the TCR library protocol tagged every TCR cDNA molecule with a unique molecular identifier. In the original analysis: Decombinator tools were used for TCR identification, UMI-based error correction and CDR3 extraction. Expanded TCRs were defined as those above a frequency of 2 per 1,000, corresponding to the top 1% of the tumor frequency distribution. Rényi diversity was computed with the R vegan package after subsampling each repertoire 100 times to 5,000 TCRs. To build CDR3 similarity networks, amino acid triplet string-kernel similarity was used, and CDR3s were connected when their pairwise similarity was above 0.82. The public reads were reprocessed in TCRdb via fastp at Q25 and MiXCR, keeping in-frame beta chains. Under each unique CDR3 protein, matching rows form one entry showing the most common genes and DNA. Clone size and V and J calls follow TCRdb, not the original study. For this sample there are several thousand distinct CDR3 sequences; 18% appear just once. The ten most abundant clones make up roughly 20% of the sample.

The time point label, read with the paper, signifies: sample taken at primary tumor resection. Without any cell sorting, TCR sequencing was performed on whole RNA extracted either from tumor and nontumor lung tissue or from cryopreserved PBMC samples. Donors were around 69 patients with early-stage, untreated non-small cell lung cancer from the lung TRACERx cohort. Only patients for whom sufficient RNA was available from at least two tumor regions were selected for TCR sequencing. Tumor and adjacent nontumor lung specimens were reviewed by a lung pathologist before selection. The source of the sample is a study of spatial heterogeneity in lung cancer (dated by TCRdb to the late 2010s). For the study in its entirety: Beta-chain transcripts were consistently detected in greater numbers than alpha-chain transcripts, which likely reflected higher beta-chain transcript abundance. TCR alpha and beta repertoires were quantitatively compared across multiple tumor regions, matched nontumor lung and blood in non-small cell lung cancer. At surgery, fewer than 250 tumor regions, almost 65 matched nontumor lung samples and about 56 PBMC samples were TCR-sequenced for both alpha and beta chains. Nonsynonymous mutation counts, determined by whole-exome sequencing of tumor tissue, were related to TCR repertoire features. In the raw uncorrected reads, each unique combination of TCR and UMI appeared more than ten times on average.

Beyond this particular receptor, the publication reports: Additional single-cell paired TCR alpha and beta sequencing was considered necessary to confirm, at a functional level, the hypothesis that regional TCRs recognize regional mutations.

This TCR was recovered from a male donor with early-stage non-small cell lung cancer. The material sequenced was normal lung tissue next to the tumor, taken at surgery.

CDR3 reads: CASSPANQNYGYTF. The bases read TGTGCCAGCAGCCCGGCAAATCAGAACTATGGCTACACCTTC. The V and J segments used are TRBV12-3 or TRBV12-4 and TRBJ1-2, with the D gene uncertain. V is pared back by 6 bases and J by 2 bases, with 13 bases lying between the germline termini. Counted from cysteine to phenylalanine, this CDR3 has 14 amino acids. Just the 42-base CDR3 DNA is kept, in frame starting at base 1.